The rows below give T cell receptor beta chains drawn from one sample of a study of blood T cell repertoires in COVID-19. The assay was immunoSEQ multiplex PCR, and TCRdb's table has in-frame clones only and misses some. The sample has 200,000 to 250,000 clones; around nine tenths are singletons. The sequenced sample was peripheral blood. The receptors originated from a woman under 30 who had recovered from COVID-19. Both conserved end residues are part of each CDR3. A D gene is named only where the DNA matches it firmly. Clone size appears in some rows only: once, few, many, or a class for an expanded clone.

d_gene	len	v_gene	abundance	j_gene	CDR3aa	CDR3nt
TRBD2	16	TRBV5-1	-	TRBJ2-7	CASSFRGRAGIDEQYF	TGCGCCAGCAGCTTTCGCGGGAGGGCCGGGATCGACGAGCAGTACTTC
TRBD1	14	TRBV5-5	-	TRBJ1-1	CASRKGQQNTEAFF	TGTGCCAGCAGAAAGGGACAGCAGAACACTGAAGCTTTCTTT
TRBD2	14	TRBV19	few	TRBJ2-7	CASSWASGSYEQYF	TGTGCCAGTAGTTGGGCTAGCGGGAGCTACGAGCAGTACTTC
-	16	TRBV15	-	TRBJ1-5	CATTARSEGRGQPQHF	TGTGCCACCACAGCCAGATCGGAGGGTCGAGGACAGCCCCAGCATTTT
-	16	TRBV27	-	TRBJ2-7	CASSPTKVDRTYEQYF	TGTGCCAGCAGTCCAACTAAGGTCGACAGAACCTACGAGCAGTACTTC
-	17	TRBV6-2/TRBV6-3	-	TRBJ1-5	CASSYEREKLSNQPQHF	TGTGCCAGCAGTTACGAAAGGGAGAAGTTGAGCAATCAGCCCCAGCATTTT
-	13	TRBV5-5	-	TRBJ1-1	CASSLGTELEAFF	TGTGCCAGCAGCTTGGGGACAGAACTCGAAGCTTTCTTT
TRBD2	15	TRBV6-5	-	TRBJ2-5	CATIKAGGGGETQYF	TGTGCCACCATCAAGGCGGGAGGTGGGGGAGAGACCCAGTACTTC
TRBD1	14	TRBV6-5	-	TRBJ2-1	CASGYRGSYNEQFF	TGTGCCAGCGGCTACAGGGGCTCCTACAATGAGCAGTTCTTC
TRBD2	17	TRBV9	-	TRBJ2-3	CASSFPTSGSGADTQYF	TGTGCCAGCAGCTTCCCGACTAGCGGGAGTGGGGCAGATACGCAGTATTTT
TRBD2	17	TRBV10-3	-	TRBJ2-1	CAISESIGGTSVDEQFF	TGTGCCATCAGTGAGTCGATAGGCGGGACTAGCGTCGATGAGCAGTTCTTC
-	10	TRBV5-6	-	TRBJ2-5	CASSQETQYF	TGTGCCAGCTCACAGGAGACCCAGTACTTC
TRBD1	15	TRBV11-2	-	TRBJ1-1	CASSLPTGVSAEAFF	TGTGCCAGCAGCTTACCGACAGGGGTGAGCGCTGAAGCTTTCTTT
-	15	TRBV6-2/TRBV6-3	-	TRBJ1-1	CASSYSARVAAEAFF	TGTGCCAGCAGTTACTCTGCCAGGGTGGCCGCTGAAGCTTTCTTT
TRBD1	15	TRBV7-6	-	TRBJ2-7	CASSSEGGQAPEQYF	TGTGCCAGCAGCTCGGAAGGAGGACAGGCCCCCGAGCAGTACTTC
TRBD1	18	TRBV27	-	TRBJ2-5	CASSSSHQGAYFQETQYF	TGTGCCAGCAGTTCGTCCCATCAGGGGGCCTACTTCCAAGAGACCCAGTACTTC
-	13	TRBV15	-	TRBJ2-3	CATEGGTRDTQYF	TGTGCCACCGAGGGGGGGACGAGGGATACGCAGTATTTT
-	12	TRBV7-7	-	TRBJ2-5	CASSPGRETQYF	TGTGCCAGCAGCCCTGGGCGAGAGACCCAGTACTTC
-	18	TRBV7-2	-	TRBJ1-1	CASSIQSFTGIQNTEAFF	TGTGCCAGCAGCATCCAATCCTTCACAGGGATCCAGAACACTGAAGCTTTCTTT
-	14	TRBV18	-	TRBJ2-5	CASSPNAGYETQYF	TGTGCCAGCTCACCGAATGCAGGGTACGAGACCCAGTACTTC
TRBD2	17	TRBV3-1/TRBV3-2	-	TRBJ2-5	CASSQRTSGNTGETQYF	TGTGCCAGCAGCCAAAGGACTAGCGGGAACACTGGGGAGACCCAGTACTTC
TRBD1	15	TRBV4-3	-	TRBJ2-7	CASSQPGQGIHEQYF	TGCGCCAGCAGCCAACCGGGACAGGGGATACACGAGCAGTACTTC
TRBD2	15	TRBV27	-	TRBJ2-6	CASTGGSAGANVLTF	TGTGCCAGCACTGGCGGGAGCGCTGGGGCCAACGTCCTGACTTTC
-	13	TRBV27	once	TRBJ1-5	CASSLGGRQPQHF	TGTGCCAGCAGTTTGGGGGGAAGACAGCCCCAGCATTTT
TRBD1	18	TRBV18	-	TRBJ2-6	CASSPRTGPNSGANVLTF	TGTGCCAGCTCACCGCGGACAGGTCCTAACTCTGGGGCCAACGTCCTGACTTTC
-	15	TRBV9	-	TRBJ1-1	CASSVAEGQGTEAFF	TGTGCCAGCAGCGTAGCGGAAGGTCAGGGCACTGAAGCTTTCTTT
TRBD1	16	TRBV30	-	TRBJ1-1	CAWKRGTGVMNTEAFF	TGTGCCTGGAAGCGGGGGACAGGGGTCATGAACACTGAAGCTTTCTTT
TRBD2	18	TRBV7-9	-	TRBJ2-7	CASSLVTLLAGWVYEQYF	TGTGCCAGCAGCTTAGTGACACTCCTAGCGGGATGGGTCTACGAGCAGTACTTC
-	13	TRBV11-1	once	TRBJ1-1	CASSPLQGTEAFF	TGTGCCAGCAGCCCTCTACAGGGAACTGAAGCTTTCTTT
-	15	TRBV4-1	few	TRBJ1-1	CASSQDRRGSMGAFF	TGCGCCAGCAGCCAAGATAGAAGGGGATCAATGGGTGCTTTCTTT
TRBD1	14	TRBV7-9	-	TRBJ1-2	CASSWTGLDYGYTF	TGTGCCAGCAGCTGGACAGGGTTGGACTATGGCTACACCTTC
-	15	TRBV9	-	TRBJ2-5	CASSVAGRDQETQYF	TGTGCCAGCAGCGTAGCGGGTAGAGACCAAGAGACCCAGTACTTC
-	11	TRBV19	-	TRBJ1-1	CASIGQTEAFF	TGTGCCAGTATCGGACAGACTGAAGCTTTCTTT
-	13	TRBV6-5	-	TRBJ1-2	CASSYSSQGDYTF	TGTGCCAGCAGTTACTCGTCGCAGGGCGACTACACCTTC
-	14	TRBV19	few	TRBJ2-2	CASRIQKNTGELFF	TGTGCCAGTAGAATACAGAAGAACACCGGGGAGCTGTTTTTT
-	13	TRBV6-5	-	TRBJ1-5	CAAGPGGNQPQHF	TGTGCCGCCGGGCCCGGGGGCAATCAGCCCCAGCATTTT
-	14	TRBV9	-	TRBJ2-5	CASSVCGWLETQYF	TGTGCCAGCAGCGTATGCGGGTGGTTGGAGACCCAGTACTTC
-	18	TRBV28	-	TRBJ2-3	CASSKPGLSSLSTDTQYF	TGTGCCAGCAGTAAACCGGGACTCTCAAGTCTTAGCACAGATACGCAGTATTTT
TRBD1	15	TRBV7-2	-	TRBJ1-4	CASREGTGGNEKLFF	TGTGCCAGCAGGGAAGGGACAGGGGGCAATGAAAAACTGTTTTTT
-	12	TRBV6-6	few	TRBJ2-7	CASSPGSYEQYF	TGTGCCAGCAGCCCCGGGTCCTACGAGCAGTACTTC
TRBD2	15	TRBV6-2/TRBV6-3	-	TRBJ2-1	CASSYHGLDRLEQFF	TGTGCCAGCAGTTACCACGGACTAGATCGTCTTGAGCAGTTCTTC
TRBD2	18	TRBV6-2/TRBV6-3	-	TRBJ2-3	CASSYSAASGTSTDTQYF	TGTGCCAGCAGTTACTCGGCGGCTAGCGGTACTAGCACAGATACGCAGTATTTT
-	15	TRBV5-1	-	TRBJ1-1	CASSLAGGLSTEAFF	TGCGCCAGCAGCTTGGCCGGGGGTCTTAGCACTGAAGCTTTCTTT
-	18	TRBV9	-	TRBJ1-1	CASSVEGAGGSGRTEAFF	TGTGCCAGCAGCGTAGAGGGTGCGGGGGGCTCTGGACGGACTGAAGCTTTCTTT
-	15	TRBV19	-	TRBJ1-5	CASSRQVNSNQPQHF	TGTGCCAGTAGCCGACAGGTAAATAGCAATCAGCCCCAGCATTTT
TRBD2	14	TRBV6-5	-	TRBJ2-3	CASSPGLAGEAQYF	TGTGCCAGCAGCCCGGGACTAGCGGGAGAAGCGCAGTATTTT
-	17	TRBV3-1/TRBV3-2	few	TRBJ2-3	CASSQYGRGAREDTQYF	TGTGCCAGCAGCCAATACGGCCGGGGGGCGCGAGAAGATACGCAGTATTTT
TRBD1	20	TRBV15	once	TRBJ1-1	CATSRAGTGSYSLMNTEAFF	TGTGCCACCAGCAGAGCCGGGACAGGCAGCTATAGTCTAATGAACACTGAAGCTTTCTTT
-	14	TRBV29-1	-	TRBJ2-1	CSVIGHTKGGEQFF	TGCAGCGTTATTGGGCACACCAAAGGTGGTGAGCAGTTCTTC
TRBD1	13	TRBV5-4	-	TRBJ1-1	CASSVRQGPEAFF	TGTGCCAGCAGCGTAAGACAGGGTCCTGAAGCTTTCTTT
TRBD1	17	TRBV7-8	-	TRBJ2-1	CASSLYRGGQGRNEQFF	TGTGCCAGCAGCTTATATAGGGGGGGACAGGGAAGGAATGAGCAGTTCTTC
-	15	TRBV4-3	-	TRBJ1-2	CASSQDPTENYGYTF	TGCGCCAGCAGCCAAGATCCGACAGAAAACTATGGCTACACCTTC